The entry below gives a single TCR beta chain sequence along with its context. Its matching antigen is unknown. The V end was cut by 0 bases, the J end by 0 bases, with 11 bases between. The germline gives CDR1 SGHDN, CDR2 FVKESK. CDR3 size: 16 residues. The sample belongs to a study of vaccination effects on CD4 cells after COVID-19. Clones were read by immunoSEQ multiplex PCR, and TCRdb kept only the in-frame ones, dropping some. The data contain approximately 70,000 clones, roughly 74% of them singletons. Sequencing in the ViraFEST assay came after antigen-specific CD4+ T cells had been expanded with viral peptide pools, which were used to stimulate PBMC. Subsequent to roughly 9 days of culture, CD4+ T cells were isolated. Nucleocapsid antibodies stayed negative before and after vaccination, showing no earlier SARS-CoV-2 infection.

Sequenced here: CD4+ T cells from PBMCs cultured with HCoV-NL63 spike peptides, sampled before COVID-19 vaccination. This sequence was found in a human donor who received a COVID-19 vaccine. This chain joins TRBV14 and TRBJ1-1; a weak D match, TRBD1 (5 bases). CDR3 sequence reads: CASSQDWGRLNTEAFF. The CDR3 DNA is TGTGCCAGCAGCCAAGATTGGGGCAGACTGAACACTGAAGCTTTCTTT.